This TCR beta chain was identified in a study of blood T cell repertoires in COVID-19. The CDR3 length is 16 residues. Germline V lookup: CDR1 MNHEY, CDR2 SVGEGT. V lost 2 bases, J lost 0 bases, and 11 bases lay in between. Recruitment covered about 26 US areas and drew participants whose ages spanned roughly 18 to 100 years. Participants' reported clinical history set cohort assignment. Symptom resolution, clearance, or two negative PCRs marked the recovered donors of Cohort 3. The repertoire was sequenced with immunoSEQ multiplex PCR; TCRdb's copy has only in-frame clones and lacks some. The table shows 250,000 to 300,000 clones, with about nine tenths occurring only once.

The receptor was isolated from a woman in her thirties or forties who had recovered from COVID-19. This rearrangement joins TRBV6-2 or TRBV6-3 to TRBJ1-3; tentatively, D is TRBD1 (6 bases). The sample comprised PBMCs or T cells enriched from blood (not recorded which). Here the CDR3 reads CASSYQDSYSGNTIYF. CDR3 DNA sequence: TGTGCCAGCAGTTACCAGGACAGCTACTCTGGAAACACCATATATTTT.